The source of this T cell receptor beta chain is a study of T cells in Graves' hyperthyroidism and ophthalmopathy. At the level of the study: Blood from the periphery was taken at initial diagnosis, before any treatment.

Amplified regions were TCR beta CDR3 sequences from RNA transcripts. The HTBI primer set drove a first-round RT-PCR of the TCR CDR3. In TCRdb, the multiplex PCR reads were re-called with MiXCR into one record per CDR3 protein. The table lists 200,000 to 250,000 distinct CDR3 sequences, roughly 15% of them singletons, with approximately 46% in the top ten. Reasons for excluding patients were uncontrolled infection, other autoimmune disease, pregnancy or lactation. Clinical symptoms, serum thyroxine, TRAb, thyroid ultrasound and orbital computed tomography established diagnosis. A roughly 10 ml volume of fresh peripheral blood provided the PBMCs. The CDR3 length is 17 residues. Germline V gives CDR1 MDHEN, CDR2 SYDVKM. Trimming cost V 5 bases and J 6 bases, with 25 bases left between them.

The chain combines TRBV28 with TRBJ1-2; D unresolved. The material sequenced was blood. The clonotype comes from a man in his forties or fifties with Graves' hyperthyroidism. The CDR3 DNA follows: TGTGCCAGCAGTCCGGAGGAGGGCAGACGAGGGAAGGATGGCTACACCTTC. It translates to CASSPEEGRRGKDGYTF.